These T cell receptor beta chains were read from a single sample in a study of blood T cell repertoires in COVID-19. Sequencing used immunoSEQ multiplex PCR; TCRdb keeps in-frame clones, though not all of them. The repertoire holds about 180,000 clones, roughly nine tenths seen once, with under 2% in the top ten. The sequencing sample was made of peripheral blood. The receptors were gathered from a man between 18 and 35 years old who had recovered from COVID-19. Both conserved end residues are part of each CDR3. A D gene is named only where the DNA matches it firmly. A clone size is listed for some rows: how often the clone was seen (once, few, many), or a class if it is expanded.

len | abundance | d_gene | j_gene | v_gene | CDR3nt | CDR3aa
15 | NA | NA | TRBJ1-6 | TRBV5-4 | TGTGCCAGCAGCCCCAGGGAGGGCAATAATTCACCCCTCCACTTT | CASSPREGNNSPLHF
12 | NA | NA | TRBJ1-1 | TRBV29-1 | TGCAGCGTTGTCGTTGCAGACACTGAAGCTTTCTTT | CSVVVADTEAFF
14 | once | TRBD1 | TRBJ2-7 | TRBV2 | TGTGCCAGCAGTTCGGACAGGAATCTATACGAGCAGTACTTC | CASSSDRNLYEQYF
15 | NA | TRBD2 | TRBJ2-3 | TRBV7-9 | TGTGCCAGCAGCCGTACTAGCGCAAGCACAGATACGCAGTATTTT | CASSRTSASTDTQYF
17 | NA | TRBD2 | TRBJ2-2 | TRBV27 | TGTGCCAGCAGTTCCCCCGGACTAGCGGGAGCCCCCGGGGAGCTGTTTTTT | CASSSPGLAGAPGELFF
12 | once | NA | TRBJ2-2 | TRBV5-5 | TGTGCCAGCAGCCTAGATCCCGGGGAGCTGTTTTTT | CASSLDPGELFF
14 | NA | NA | TRBJ2-7 | TRBV18 | TGTGCCAGCTCACCAAACTCAGGGGAATACGAGCAGTACTTC | CASSPNSGEYEQYF
13 | NA | NA | TRBJ1-2 | TRBV29-1 | TGCAGCGTTGGTCAGGGTTTTCGGTATGGCTACACCTTC | CSVGQGFRYGYTF
17 | NA | TRBD2 | TRBJ2-3 | TRBV5-4 | TGTGCCAGCAGCTCGGAGACTAGCGGGTTATCCACAGATACGCAGTATTTT | CASSSETSGLSTDTQYF
15 | NA | TRBD2 | TRBJ2-5 | TRBV6-5 | TGTGCCAGCAGTTACGGTTCCGGGGGGCAAGAGACCCAGTACTTC | CASSYGSGGQETQYF
13 | once | NA | TRBJ2-7 | TRBV6-2/TRBV6-3 | TGTGCCAGCAGTACGCCCCCCAGCGTCAGATCGTACTTC | CASSTPPSVRSYF
14 | NA | TRBD2 | TRBJ2-5 | TRBV7-2 | TGTGCCAGCAGCTCGACTAGCGGGCAAGAGACCCAGTACTTC | CASSSTSGQETQYF
14 | NA | NA | TRBJ1-2 | TRBV9 | TGTGCCAGCAGCGAACAGGGAGAGGTCTATGGCTACACCTTC | CASSEQGEVYGYTF
13 | NA | TRBD1 | TRBJ1-4 | TRBV5-4 | TGTGCCAGCAGCCGGACAGGGTCCGAAAAACTGTTTTTT | CASSRTGSEKLFF
13 | NA | NA | TRBJ2-1 | TRBV29-1 | TGCAGTCCGCGGGGCGGCTCCTACAATGAGCAGTTCTTC | CSPRGGSYNEQFF
13 | NA | TRBD2 | TRBJ2-1 | TRBV29-1 | TGCAGCGTTCAAGGGAGGGTCCGCAATGAGCAGTTCTTC | CSVQGRVRNEQFF
12 | NA | TRBD1 | TRBJ2-1 | TRBV7-2 | TGTGCCACCCTGGGACAGAAGGCTGAGCAGTTCTTC | CATLGQKAEQFF
14 | NA | TRBD1 | TRBJ1-1 | TRBV7-2 | TGTGCCAGCAGAAATCGAATCCGGGACAGTGAAGCTTTCTTT | CASRNRIRDSEAFF
13 | many | NA | TRBJ2-7 | TRBV4-1 | TGCGCCAGCAGCCTTTTGGAGGAATACGAGCAGTACTTC | CASSLLEEYEQYF
14 | once | NA | TRBJ2-3 | TRBV10-1 | TGCGCCAGCAGTGGCGGTAGTTTGGCAGATACGCAGTATTTT | CASSGGSLADTQYF
15 | NA | TRBD1 | TRBJ2-7 | TRBV10-3 | TGTGCCATCACCCATGACCGGGACAGGGGGTACGAGCAGTACTTC | CAITHDRDRGYEQYF
13 | NA | NA | TRBJ1-1 | TRBV18 | TGTGCCAGCTCCCCTACCCTGAACACTGAAGCTTTCTTT | CASSPTLNTEAFF
13 | NA | TRBD1 | TRBJ1-1 | TRBV27 | TGTGCCAGCAGTCGACAGGGGAACACTGAAGCTTTCTTT | CASSRQGNTEAFF
15 | NA | TRBD2 | TRBJ2-7 | TRBV9 | TGTGCCAGCAGCGTACTAGCGGAGAGCTCCTACGAGCAGTACTTC | CASSVLAESSYEQYF
12 | NA | TRBD2 | TRBJ2-2 | TRBV11-2 | TGTGCCAGCATGGGAGGGACCGGGGAGCTGTTTTTT | CASMGGTGELFF
18 | NA | NA | TRBJ2-7 | TRBV5-1 | TGCGCCAGCTGCGCGTGGGGTAGAATCTTTAGGGGGATGGGGTTGCAGTACTTC | CASCAWGRIFRGMGLQYF
16 | NA | TRBD2 | TRBJ2-5 | TRBV9 | TGTGCCAGCAGCCCCGGGACTAGCGGGCCCCAAGAGACCCAGTACTTC | CASSPGTSGPQETQYF
19 | NA | TRBD1 | TRBJ2-6 | TRBV4-2 | TGTGCCAGCAGCCAAAGGGGACAGGGGGCACCCATGGGGGCCAACGTCCTGACTTTC | CASSQRGQGAPMGANVLTF
12 | NA | NA | TRBJ1-1 | TRBV28 | TGTGCCAGCAGTTGGGCCCCTCCTGAAGCTTTCTTT | CASSWAPPEAFF
15 | NA | TRBD2 | TRBJ2-1 | TRBV4-1 | TGCGCCAGCAGCCCCACTAGCGGGAGCCGAAATGAGCAGTTCTTC | CASSPTSGSRNEQFF
16 | NA | TRBD1 | TRBJ2-6 | TRBV30 | TGTGCCTTTCCGGGACAGGCCCTATCTGGGGCCAACGTCCTGACTTTC | CAFPGQALSGANVLTF
13 | NA | NA | TRBJ1-5 | TRBV30 | TGTGCCTGGAGCGCGCAGGGCAATCAGCCCCAGCATTTT | CAWSAQGNQPQHF
16 | NA | NA | TRBJ2-2 | TRBV19 | TGTGCCAGTAGTATGCCTGCCAGCGCGGGCACCGGGGAGCTGTTTTTT | CASSMPASAGTGELFF
14 | NA | TRBD2 | TRBJ2-1 | TRBV9 | TGTGCCAGCAGCGCCGGGACTAGCTATCTCGAGCAGTTCTTC | CASSAGTSYLEQFF
15 | once | TRBD2 | TRBJ2-1 | TRBV28 | TGTGCCAGCCCCCCACCGGGACTAGCTTACAATGAGCAGTTCTTC | CASPPPGLAYNEQFF
13 | NA | NA | TRBJ1-2 | TRBV19 | TGTGCCAGTAGTCCCGGGAGGGCCTATGGCTACACCTTC | CASSPGRAYGYTF
16 | NA | TRBD2 | TRBJ2-7 | TRBV7-6 | TGTGCCAGCAGCGACGGACCTAGCGGGGGCTCCTACGAGCAGTACTTC | CASSDGPSGGSYEQYF
15 | NA | NA | TRBJ2-1 | TRBV9 | TGTGCCAGCAGTGACATCGGCCAGGCTTCAAGAGAGCAGTTCTTC | CASSDIGQASREQFF
14 | NA | NA | TRBJ1-4 | TRBV28 | TGTGCCAGCAGTTTTCCCAGGGCGGCTGAAAAACTGTTTTTT | CASSFPRAAEKLFF
13 | NA | NA | TRBJ1-5 | TRBV7-2 | TGTGCCAGCAGCATCCGAGGGAATCAGCCCCAGCATTTT | CASSIRGNQPQHF
14 | NA | NA | TRBJ2-3 | TRBV14 | TGTGCCAGCAGCCAAGATGGACTGGCAGATACGCAGTATTTT | CASSQDGLADTQYF
13 | NA | NA | TRBJ1-1 | TRBV29-1 | TGCAGCGTTGAAGGTATTGGAGACACTGAAGCTTTCTTT | CSVEGIGDTEAFF
14 | NA | TRBD1 | TRBJ2-1 | TRBV7-2 | TGTGCCAGCAAACAGGGGTCCGGCTACAATGAGCAGTTCTTC | CASKQGSGYNEQFF
14 | NA | NA | TRBJ1-1 | TRBV27 | TGTGCCAGCAGTTTGTTAGGGGGGAACACTGAAGCTTTCTTT | CASSLLGGNTEAFF
13 | NA | TRBD1 | TRBJ2-7 | TRBV2 | TGTGCCAGCAGTCCGGGACAGCTCTACGAGCAGTACTTC | CASSPGQLYEQYF
12 | NA | NA | TRBJ2-3 | TRBV10-3 | TGTGCCATCAGCACAGACACAGATACGCAGTATTTT | CAISTDTDTQYF
14 | few | TRBD1 | TRBJ2-7 | TRBV7-9 | TGTGCCAGCAGCCCAATTCGGACAGGGTACGAGCAGTACTTC | CASSPIRTGYEQYF
18 | NA | TRBD2 | TRBJ2-1 | TRBV3-1/TRBV3-2 | TGTGCCAGCAGCCAAAAAGGGGGATCAGCGGGAGGTTACAATGAGCAGTTCTTC | CASSQKGGSAGGYNEQFF
14 | NA | TRBD1 | TRBJ1-2 | TRBV5-4 | TGTGCCAGCAGCTTGGGACAGGGAGACTATGGCTACACCTTC | CASSLGQGDYGYTF
15 | NA | TRBD1 | TRBJ2-7 | TRBV7-2 | TGTGCCAGCAGCCTACAGGGGTTTAGTATCGACGAGCAGTACTTC | CASSLQGFSIDEQYF
15 | NA | TRBD2 | TRBJ2-1 | TRBV27 | TGTGCCAGCAGTTTCCCCGGACTAGACGGCAATGAGCAGTTCTTC | CASSFPGLDGNEQFF
13 | NA | NA | TRBJ2-3 | TRBV7-2 | TGTGCCAGCAGCCGCTCAGGGACAGATACGCAGTATTTT | CASSRSGTDTQYF
18 | few | NA | TRBJ2-6 | TRBV27 | TGTGCCAGCAGTTCTAGAAGTACTCCAGACTCTGGGGCCAACGTCCTGACTTTC | CASSSRSTPDSGANVLTF